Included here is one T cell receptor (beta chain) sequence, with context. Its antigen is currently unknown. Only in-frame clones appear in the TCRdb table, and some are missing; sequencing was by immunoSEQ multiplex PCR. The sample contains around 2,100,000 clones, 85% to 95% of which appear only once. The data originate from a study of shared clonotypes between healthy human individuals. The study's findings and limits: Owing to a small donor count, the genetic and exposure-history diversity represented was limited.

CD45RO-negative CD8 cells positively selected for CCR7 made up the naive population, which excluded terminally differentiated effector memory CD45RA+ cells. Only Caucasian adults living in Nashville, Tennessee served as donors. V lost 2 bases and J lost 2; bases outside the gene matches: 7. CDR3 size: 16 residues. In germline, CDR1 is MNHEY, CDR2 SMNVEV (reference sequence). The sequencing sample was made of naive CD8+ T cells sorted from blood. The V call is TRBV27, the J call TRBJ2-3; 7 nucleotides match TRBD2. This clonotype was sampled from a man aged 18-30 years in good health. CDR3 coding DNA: TGTGCCAGCAGTTTACAACCTAGCGGATTCACAGATACGCAGTATTTT. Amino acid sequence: CASSLQPSGFTDTQYF.